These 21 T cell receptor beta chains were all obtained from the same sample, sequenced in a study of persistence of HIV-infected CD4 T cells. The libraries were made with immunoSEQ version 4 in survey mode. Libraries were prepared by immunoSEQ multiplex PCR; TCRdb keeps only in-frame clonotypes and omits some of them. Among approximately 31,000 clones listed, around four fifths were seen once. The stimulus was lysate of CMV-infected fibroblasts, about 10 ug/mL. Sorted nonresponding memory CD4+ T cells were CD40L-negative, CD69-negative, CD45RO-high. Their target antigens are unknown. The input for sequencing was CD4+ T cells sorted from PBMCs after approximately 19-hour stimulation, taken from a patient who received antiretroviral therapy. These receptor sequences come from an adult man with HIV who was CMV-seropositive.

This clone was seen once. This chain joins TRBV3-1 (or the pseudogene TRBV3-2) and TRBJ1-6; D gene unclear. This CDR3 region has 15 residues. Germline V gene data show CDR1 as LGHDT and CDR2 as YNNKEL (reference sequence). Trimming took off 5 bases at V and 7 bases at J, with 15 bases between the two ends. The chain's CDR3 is CASSGRSNLNSPLHF. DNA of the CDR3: TGTGCCAGCAGCGGGCGGAGTAACCTGAATTCACCCCTCCACTTT.

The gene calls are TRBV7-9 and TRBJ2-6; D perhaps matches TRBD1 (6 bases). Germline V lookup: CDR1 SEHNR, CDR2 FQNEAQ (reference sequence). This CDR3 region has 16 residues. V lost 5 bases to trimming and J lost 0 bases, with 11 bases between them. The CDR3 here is CASSRDTHSGANVLTF. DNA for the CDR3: TGTGCCAGCAGCCGGGACACCCACTCTGGGGCCAACGTCCTGACTTTC.

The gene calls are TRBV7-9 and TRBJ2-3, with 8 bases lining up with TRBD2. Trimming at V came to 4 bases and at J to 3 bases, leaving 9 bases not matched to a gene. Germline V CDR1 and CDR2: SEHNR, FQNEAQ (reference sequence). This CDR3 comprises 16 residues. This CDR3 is CASSSTRGAWTDTQYF. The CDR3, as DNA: TGTGCCAGCAGCTCTACGCGGGGGGCCTGGACAGATACGCAGTATTTT.

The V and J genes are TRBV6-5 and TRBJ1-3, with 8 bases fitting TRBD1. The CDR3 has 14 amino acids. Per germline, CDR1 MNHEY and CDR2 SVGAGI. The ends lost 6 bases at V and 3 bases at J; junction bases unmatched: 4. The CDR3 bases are TGTGCCAGCAGCCCCGACAGGGGTGGAAACACCATATATTTT. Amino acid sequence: CASSPDRGGNTIYF.

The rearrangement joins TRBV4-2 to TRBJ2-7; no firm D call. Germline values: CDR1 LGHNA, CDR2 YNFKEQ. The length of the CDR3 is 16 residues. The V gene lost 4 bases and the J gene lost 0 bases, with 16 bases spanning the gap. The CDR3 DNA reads TGTGCCAGCAGCCCCTTTGCCTTTTCCAGCTCCTACGAGCAGTACTTC. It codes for CASSPFAFSSSYEQYF.

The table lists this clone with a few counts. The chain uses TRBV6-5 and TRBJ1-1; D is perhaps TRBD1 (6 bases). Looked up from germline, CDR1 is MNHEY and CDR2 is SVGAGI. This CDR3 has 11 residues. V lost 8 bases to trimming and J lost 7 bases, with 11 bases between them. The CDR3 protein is CASLRGGEAFF. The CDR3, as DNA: TGTGCCAGCCTCAGGGGTGGTGAAGCTTTCTTT.

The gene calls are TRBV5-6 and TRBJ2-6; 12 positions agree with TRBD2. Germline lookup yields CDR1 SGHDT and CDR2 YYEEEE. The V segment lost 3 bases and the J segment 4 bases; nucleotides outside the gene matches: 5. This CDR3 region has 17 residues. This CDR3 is CASSSSGGALGANVLTF. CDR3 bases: TGTGCCAGCAGCTCTAGCGGGGGGGCCCTAGGGGCCAACGTCCTGACTTTC.

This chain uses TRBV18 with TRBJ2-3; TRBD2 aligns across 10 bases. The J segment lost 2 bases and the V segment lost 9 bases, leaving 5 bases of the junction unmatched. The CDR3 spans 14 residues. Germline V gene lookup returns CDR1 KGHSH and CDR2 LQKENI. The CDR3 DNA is TGTGCCAGTTTCACTAGCGGGGCCACAGATACGCAGTATTTT. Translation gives CASFTSGATDTQYF. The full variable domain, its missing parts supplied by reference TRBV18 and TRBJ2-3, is NAGVMQNPRHLVRRRGQEARLRCSPMKGHSHVYWYRQLPEEGLKFMVYLQKENIIDESGMPKERFSAEFPKEGPSILRIQQVVRGDSAAYFCASFTSGATDTQYFGPGTRLTVL.

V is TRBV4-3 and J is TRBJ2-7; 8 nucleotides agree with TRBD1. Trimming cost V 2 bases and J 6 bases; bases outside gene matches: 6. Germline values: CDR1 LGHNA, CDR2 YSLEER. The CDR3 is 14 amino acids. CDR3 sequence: CASSQQTGDLEQYF. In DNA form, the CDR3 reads TGCGCCAGCAGCCAACAGACAGGGGATCTCGAGCAGTACTTC.

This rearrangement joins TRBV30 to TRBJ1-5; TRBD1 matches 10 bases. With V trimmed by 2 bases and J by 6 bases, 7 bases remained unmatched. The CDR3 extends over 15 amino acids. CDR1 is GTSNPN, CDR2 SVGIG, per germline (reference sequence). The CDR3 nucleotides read TGTGCCTGGAGTTGGTCGGGACAGGGGACTCAGCCCCAGCATTTT. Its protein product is CAWSWSGQGTQPQHF.

In nucleotides, the CDR3 is TGTGCCAGCAGTACCGCCCAGAACTATGGCTACACCTTC. As protein: CASSTAQNYGYTF. This chain joins TRBV27 and TRBJ1-2; D unresolved. Germline CDR1 and CDR2: MNHEY and SMNVEV (reference sequence). V lost 5 bases and J lost 2, with 9 bases in between. The CDR3 has 13 amino acids.

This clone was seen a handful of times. The CDR3 nucleotides are TGTGCCAGCAGTCACGGGGGGGTGGCACAGGGGTCCAGTACCCTCCACTTT. This encodes CASSHGGVAQGSSTLHF. The chain combines TRBV6-6 with TRBJ1-6; 7 bases are a match to TRBD1. V trimming: 5 bases; J trimming: 14 bases; junction bases outside the gene matches: 21. The CDR3 contains 17 residues. Germline loops: CDR1 MNHNY, CDR2 SVGAGI (reference sequence).

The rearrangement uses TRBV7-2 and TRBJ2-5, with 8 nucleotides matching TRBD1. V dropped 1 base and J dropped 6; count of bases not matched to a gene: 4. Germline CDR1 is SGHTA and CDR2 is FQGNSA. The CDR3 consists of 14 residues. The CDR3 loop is CASSLGTGQKTQYF. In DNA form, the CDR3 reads TGTGCCAGCAGCTTAGGGACAGGGCAAAAGACCCAGTACTTC.

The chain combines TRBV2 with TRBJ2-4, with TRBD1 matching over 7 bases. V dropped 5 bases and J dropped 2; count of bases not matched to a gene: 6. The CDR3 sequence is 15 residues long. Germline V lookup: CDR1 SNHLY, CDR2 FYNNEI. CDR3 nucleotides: TGTGCCAGCAGTTATCCACAGGGGACCAAAAACATTCAGTACTTC. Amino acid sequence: CASSYPQGTKNIQYF.

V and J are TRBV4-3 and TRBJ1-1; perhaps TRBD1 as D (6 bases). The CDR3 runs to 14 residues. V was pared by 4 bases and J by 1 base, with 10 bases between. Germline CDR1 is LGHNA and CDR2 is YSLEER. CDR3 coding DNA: TGCGCCAGCAGCCCGACAGGTCGGAACACTGAAGCTTTCTTT. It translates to CASSPTGRNTEAFF.

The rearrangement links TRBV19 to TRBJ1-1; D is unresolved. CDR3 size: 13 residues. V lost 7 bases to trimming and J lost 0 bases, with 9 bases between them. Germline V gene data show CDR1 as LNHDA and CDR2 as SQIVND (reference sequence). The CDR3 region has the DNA TGTGCCAGTACAGTTACTTTGAACACTGAAGCTTTCTTT. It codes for CASTVTLNTEAFF.

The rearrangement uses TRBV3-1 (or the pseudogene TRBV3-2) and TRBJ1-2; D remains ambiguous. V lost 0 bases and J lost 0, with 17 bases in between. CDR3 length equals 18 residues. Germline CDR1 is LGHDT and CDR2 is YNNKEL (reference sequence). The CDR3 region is CASSQDLRRHISNYGYTF. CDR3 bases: TGTGCCAGCAGCCAAGATCTCCGAAGACACATCTCTAACTATGGCTACACCTTC.

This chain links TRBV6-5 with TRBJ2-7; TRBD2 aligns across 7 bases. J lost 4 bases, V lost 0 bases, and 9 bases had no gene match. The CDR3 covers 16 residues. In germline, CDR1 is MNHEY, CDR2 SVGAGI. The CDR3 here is CASSYSISGLGYEQYF. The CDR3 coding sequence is TGTGCCAGCAGTTACTCGATTTCTGGACTAGGGTACGAGCAGTACTTC.

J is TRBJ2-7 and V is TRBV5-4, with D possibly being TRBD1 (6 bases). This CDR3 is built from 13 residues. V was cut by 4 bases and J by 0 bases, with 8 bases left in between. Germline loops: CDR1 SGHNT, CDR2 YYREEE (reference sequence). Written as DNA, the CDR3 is TGTGCCAGCAGCCACAGGGACTCCTACGAGCAGTACTTC. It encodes CASSHRDSYEQYF.

CDR3 amino acids: CASSPRGGTAMNTEAFF. CDR3 in DNA: TGTGCCAGCAGCCCCCGAGGCGGGACAGCAATGAACACTGAAGCTTTCTTT. The chain joins TRBV7-6 to TRBJ1-1; TRBD1 aligns across 7 bases. Germline V gene lookup returns CDR1 SGHVS and CDR2 FNYEAQ. The CDR3 consists of 17 residues. The V segment lost 5 bases and the J segment 0 bases; nucleotides outside the gene matches: 12.

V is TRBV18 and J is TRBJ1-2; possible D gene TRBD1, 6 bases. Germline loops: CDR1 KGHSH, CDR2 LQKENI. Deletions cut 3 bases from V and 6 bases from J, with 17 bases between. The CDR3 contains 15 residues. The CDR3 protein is CASSPPSGGLDGYTF. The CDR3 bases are TGTGCCAGCTCACCTCCCTCGGGGGGGCTTGATGGCTACACCTTC.